A selection of T cell receptor beta chains follows, all from one sample in a study of T cell responses to AZD1222 COVID-19 vaccine. Method: immunoSEQ multiplex PCR; TCRdb's copy keeps in-frame clones and lacks some. The data contain approximately 140,000 clones, approximately 89% of them seen just once; the ten biggest clones take up around 3%. The material sequenced was peripheral blood, taken on day 0 of AZD1222 vaccination. The source is an adult in good health. Each CDR3 is given with its conserved first and last residue. Fields, in order: CDR3 protein, CDR3 DNA, D gene, J gene, CDR3 length, V gene, clone size. D genes are given only for firm matches. Rows may omit the clone size; those that give it use once, few, many or a size class.

CASSLALDRVSYEQYF,TGTGCCAGCAGCTTAGCGCTGGACAGGGTCTCCTACGAGCAGTACTTC,TRBD1,TRBJ2-7,16,TRBV7-9,few
CASSQAPGPRGGELFF,TGCGCCAGCAGCCAGGCTCCGGGACCCAGGGGCGGGGAGCTGTTTTTT,.,TRBJ2-2,16,TRBV4-3,.
CASSGSSYEQYF,TGTGCCAGCAGCGGGAGCTCCTACGAGCAGTACTTC,.,TRBJ2-7,12,TRBV5-6,once
CASSQGEGDFGYTF,TGTGCCAGCAGCCAGGGGGAAGGGGACTTTGGCTACACCTTC,.,TRBJ1-2,14,TRBV3-1/TRBV3-2,.
CASSIGQVYGYTF,TGTGCCAGTAGTATCGGCCAGGTCTATGGCTACACCTTC,.,TRBJ1-2,13,TRBV19,.
CARSFRDRAPSTDTQYF,TGTGCCAGAAGCTTCCGGGACAGGGCTCCTAGCACAGATACGCAGTATTTT,TRBD1,TRBJ2-3,17,TRBV5-3,once
CASRGDPFNEQFF,TGTGCCAGCAGGGGGGACCCTTTTAATGAGCAGTTCTTC,.,TRBJ2-1,13,TRBV13,.
CASSRDHNEQFF,TGCGCCAGCAGCCGGGACCACAATGAGCAGTTCTTC,.,TRBJ2-1,12,TRBV4-1,.
CASSHTNTGELFF,TGTGCCAGCAGCCACACTAACACCGGGGAGCTGTTTTTT,.,TRBJ2-2,13,TRBV14,.
CASSGGTMDEETQYF,TGCGCCAGCAGCGGCGGGACGATGGATGAAGAGACCCAGTACTTC,.,TRBJ2-5,15,TRBV5-1,.
CAISESGGVQTQYF,TGTGCCATCAGTGAGTCAGGTGGGGTTCAGACCCAGTACTTC,.,TRBJ2-5,14,TRBV10-3,.
CASSLGPRGSYEQYF,TGTGCCAGCAGCTTAGGGCCGCGTGGCTCCTACGAGCAGTACTTC,.,TRBJ2-7,15,TRBV11-3,.
CASSRGAGVGETQYF,TGTGCCAGCAGCCGAGGAGCGGGAGTTGGAGAGACCCAGTACTTC,TRBD2,TRBJ2-5,15,TRBV14,.
CASSLRAGPYEQYF,TGTGCCAGCAGCCTGAGAGCGGGGCCCTACGAGCAGTACTTC,TRBD2,TRBJ2-7,14,TRBV9,.
CASSFGRGGTGELFF,TGTGCCAGCAGTTTCGGTAGGGGCGGCACCGGGGAGCTGTTTTTT,.,TRBJ2-2,15,TRBV27,.
CASSLGDRDNEKLFF,TGTGCCAGCAGCTTAGGGGACAGGGACAATGAAAAACTGTTTTTT,TRBD1,TRBJ1-4,15,TRBV11-2,.